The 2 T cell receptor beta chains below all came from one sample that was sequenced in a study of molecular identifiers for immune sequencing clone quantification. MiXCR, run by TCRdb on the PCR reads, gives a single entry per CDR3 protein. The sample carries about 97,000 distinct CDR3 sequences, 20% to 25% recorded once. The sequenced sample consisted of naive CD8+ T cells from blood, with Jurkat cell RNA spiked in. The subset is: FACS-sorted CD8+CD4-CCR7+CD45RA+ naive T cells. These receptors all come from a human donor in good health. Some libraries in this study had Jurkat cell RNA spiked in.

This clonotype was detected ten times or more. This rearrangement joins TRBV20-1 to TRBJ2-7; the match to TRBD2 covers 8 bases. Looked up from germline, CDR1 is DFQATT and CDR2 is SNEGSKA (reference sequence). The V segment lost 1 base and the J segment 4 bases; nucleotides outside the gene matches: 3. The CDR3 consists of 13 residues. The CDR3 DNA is TGCAGTGCTAGAGTGGGCGGGGGGTACGAGCAGTACTTC. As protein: CSARVGGGYEQYF.

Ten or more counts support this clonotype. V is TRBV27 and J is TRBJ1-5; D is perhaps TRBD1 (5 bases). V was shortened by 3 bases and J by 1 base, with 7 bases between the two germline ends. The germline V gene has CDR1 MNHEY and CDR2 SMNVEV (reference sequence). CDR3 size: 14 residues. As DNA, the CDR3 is TGTGCCAGCAGTTTGGCAGGGAGCAATCAGCCCCAGCATTTT. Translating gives CASSLAGSNQPQHF.